One and the same sample provided the 15 T cell receptor beta chains below, sequenced in a study of blood T cell repertoires in COVID-19. Using immunoSEQ multiplex PCR, the repertoire was profiled, and TCRdb retains in-frame clones only, with some absent. The sample carries fewer than 55,000 clones, 75% to 90% recorded once. The source material was peripheral blood. The receptors were sampled from a human donor with acute or convalescent COVID-19. The donor label of this sample is uncertain.

The chain links TRBV11-3 to TRBJ2-7; TRBD2 agrees at 8 bases. This CDR3 is 14 amino acids long. Germline V lookup: CDR1 SGHNT, CDR2 YENEEA. The J segment lost 9 bases and the V segment lost 5 bases, leaving 12 bases of the junction unmatched. This chain's CDR3 is CASSGTGTRSVQYF. CDR3 nucleotide sequence: TGTGCCAGCAGCGGCACCGGGACTAGGTCCGTGCAGTACTTC.

This chain uses TRBV9 with TRBJ2-4; 7 bases are a match to TRBD2. Germline V gene lookup returns CDR1 SGDLS and CDR2 YYNGEE. Trimming removed 3 bases from V and 0 bases from J; junction bases left unmatched: 3. The CDR3 length is 15 residues. CDR3 protein: CASSGAGLAKNIQYF. CDR3 in DNA: TGTGCCAGCAGCGGAGCGGGACTAGCCAAAAACATTCAGTACTTC.

The V gene is TRBV5-1, the J gene TRBJ2-3; 10 positions match TRBD1. This CDR3 has 15 residues. Germline loops: CDR1 SGHRS, CDR2 YFSETQ. V gave up 0 bases and J gave up 2 bases; unmatched junction bases: 0. The CDR3 bases are TGCGCCAGCAGCTTGGGACAGGGGGCCACAGATACGCAGTATTTT. This codes for CASSLGQGATDTQYF.

This clone came up once. The gene calls are TRBV19 and TRBJ2-3, with TRBD2 matching 8 bases. The CDR3 runs to 16 residues. V was clipped by 0 bases and J by 1 base; unmatched bases: 3. CDR1 LNHDA and CDR2 SQIVND come from the germline V gene (reference sequence). The CDR3 DNA reads as TGTGCCAGTAGTATAGAATGGGGACTAGGCACAGATACGCAGTATTTT. Its translation is CASSIEWGLGTDTQYF. Combining the CDR3 with reference TRBV19 and TRBJ2-3 gives the whole variable domain DGGITQSPKYLFRKEGQNVTLSCEQNLNHDAMYWYRQDPGQGLRLIYYSQIVNDFQKGDIAEGYSVSREKKESFPLTVTSAQKNPTAFYLCASSIEWGLGTDTQYFGPGTRLTVL.

The rearrangement links TRBV29-1 to TRBJ2-7; D is perhaps TRBD1 (6 bases). Germline CDR1 and CDR2: SQVTM and ANQGSEA. V was shortened by 6 bases and J by 0 bases, with 15 bases between the two germline ends. The CDR3 loop spans 14 amino acids. CDR3 sequence: CSVRDTTFSYEQYF. The DNA for the CDR3 is TGCAGCGTACGGGACACAACTTTCTCCTACGAGCAGTACTTC.

The chain carries TRBV18 and TRBJ2-1; maybe TRBD1 (5 bases). The CDR3 consists of 16 residues. The germline V and J ends were trimmed by 2 bases and 0 bases, with 11 bases remaining between them. Per the germline V gene, CDR1 is KGHSH and CDR2 is LQKENI. The CDR3 is CASSPGWQGSYNEQFF. The CDR3 DNA reads TGTGCCAGCTCACCAGGCTGGCAGGGCTCCTACAATGAGCAGTTCTTC.

This sequence joins TRBV6-5 and TRBJ1-2; TRBD1 might be the D (6 bases). The CDR3 runs to 15 residues. Trimming shortened V by 2 bases and J by 2 bases, and 12 bases separated the two germline ends. Germline V gene data show CDR1 as MNHEY and CDR2 as SVGAGI. The CDR3, as DNA: TGTGCCAGCAGTTACGAGACTGGACAGAACTATGGCTACACCTTC. Translation gives CASSYETGQNYGYTF.

The V and J genes are TRBV12-3 or TRBV12-4 and TRBJ1-1; D is undetermined. The length of the CDR3 is 13 residues. V dropped 3 bases and J dropped 0 bases, with 5 bases sitting between them. The CDR3 here is CASSFGLNTEAFF. The CDR3, as DNA: TGTGCCAGCAGTTTTGGCCTGAACACTGAAGCTTTCTTT.

In its sample, this clone was seen once. The chain employs TRBV6-2 or TRBV6-3 and TRBJ2-3, with 12 bases that match TRBD2. V shed 5 bases and J 2 bases; nucleotides not matched to a gene: 8. CDR1 is MNHEY and CDR2 is SVGEGT in the germline V gene. The CDR3 runs to 17 residues. Written as DNA, the CDR3 is TGTGCCAGCAGTCCGATACGGACTAGCGGGAACACAGATACGCAGTATTTT. It codes for CASSPIRTSGNTDTQYF.

As DNA, the CDR3 is TGCGCCAGCAGTGAGACAGTAGACTCTGGAAACACCATATATTTT. Protein product: CASSETVDSGNTIYF. The chain recombines TRBV10-1 with TRBJ1-3; the D is unclear. CDR3 length: 15 amino acids. Germline V lookup: CDR1 WNHNN, CDR2 SYGVQD (reference sequence). Trimming took 2 bases from V and 0 from J, leaving 8 bases between them.

This sequence joins TRBV6-6 and TRBJ2-7; 10 nucleotides match TRBD2. The length of the CDR3 is 13 residues. The junction had 2 bases not matched to a gene; V was cut back by 7 bases and J by 2 bases. CDR1 and CDR2 (germline): MNHNY, SVGAGI (reference sequence). The CDR3 is CASNLAGAYEQYF. The CDR3 DNA reads TGTGCCAGCAACCTAGCGGGGGCCTACGAGCAGTACTTC.

J is TRBJ2-1 and V is TRBV27, with a possible D match to TRBD2 (6 bases). Germline assignment: CDR1 MNHEY and CDR2 SMNVEV (reference sequence). CDR3 length: 14 amino acids. The germline V and J ends were trimmed by 2 bases and 4 bases, with 9 bases remaining between them. As DNA, the CDR3 is TGTGCCAGCAGTTTAGGAGCGGGTTACAATGAGCAGTTCTTC. Translated: CASSLGAGYNEQFF.

This chain joins TRBV4-1 and TRBJ1-5; perhaps TRBD1 as D (5 bases). Trimming left V 3 bases short and J 2 bases short, with 11 bases between. Per the germline V gene, CDR1 is MGHRA and CDR2 is YSYEKL. The length of the CDR3 is 15 residues. CDR3 residues: CASSQQGIGNQPQHF. The CDR3 DNA reads TGCGCCAGCAGCCAGCAGGGTATTGGCAATCAGCCCCAGCATTTT.

The chain has TRBV6-2 or TRBV6-3 and TRBJ1-6; no firm D call. CDR1 MNHEY and CDR2 SVGEGT come from the germline V gene. The ends were cut back, 0 bases at V and 9 bases at J, with 6 bases in the middle. This CDR3 has 13 residues. CDR3 protein: CASSYSISSPLHF. DNA for the CDR3: TGTGCCAGCAGTTACTCGATTAGTTCACCCCTCCACTTT.

The rearrangement links TRBV4-1 to TRBJ2-7; D unresolved. CDR1 and CDR2 (germline): MGHRA, YSYEKL. V lost 6 bases and J 1 base, leaving 16 bases between the germline ends. This CDR3 is 15 amino acids long. The CDR3: CASSDVEELSYEQYF. CDR3 DNA: TGCGCCAGCAGTGATGTTGAGGAGCTATCCTACGAGCAGTACTTC.